These 13 T cell receptor beta chains were all obtained from the same sample, sequenced in a study of T cells in localized non-small cell lung cancer. The table came from immunoSEQ multiplex PCR; TCRdb's copy has only in-frame clones and leaves some out. The repertoire includes fewer than 25,000 clones, about 90% of them detected once, and 4% to 5% sits in the top ten. The input for sequencing was peripheral blood, taken before any cancer treatment. These receptors came from a male donor older than 55 with stage I squamous cell lung carcinoma.

The rearrangement uses TRBV30 and TRBJ2-7; weak D call: TRBD1 (5 bases). V lost 0 bases to trimming and J lost 8 bases, with 11 bases between them. Germline CDR1 GTSNPN, CDR2 SVGIG (reference sequence). The length of the CDR3 is 12 residues. DNA for the CDR3: TGTGCCTGGAGTGTTAGGGTGGACAAGCAGTACTTC. This encodes CAWSVRVDKQYF.

This sequence joins TRBV29-1 and TRBJ2-5; the match to TRBD1 covers 7 bases. J lost 4 bases, V lost 7 bases, and 9 bases had no gene match. The CDR3 totals 13 residues. Germline-derived CDR1 and CDR2 are SQVTM and ANQGSEA. CDR3 in amino acids: CSGATGDGETQYF. The CDR3 bases are TGCAGCGGCGCAACAGGGGACGGAGAGACCCAGTACTTC.

The rearrangement joins TRBV7-9 to TRBJ1-2; D might be TRBD1 (5 bases). This CDR3 is 13 amino acids long. Per germline, CDR1 SEHNR and CDR2 FQNEAQ (reference sequence). Trimming cost V 3 bases and J 3 bases, with 8 bases left between them. The DNA for the CDR3 is TGTGCCAGCAGCTTTAGGGGAGACTATGGCTACACCTTC. This translates into CASSFRGDYGYTF. The full variable domain, in which reference TRBV7-9 and TRBJ1-2 provide the parts outside the CDR3, is DTGVSQNPRHKITKRGQNVTFRCDPISEHNRLYWYRQTLGQGPEFLTYFQNEAQLEKSRLLSDRFSAERPKGSFSTLEIQRTEQGDSAMYLCASSFRGDYGYTFGSGTRLTVV.

This clone was picked up one time. V gene TRBV28 combines with J gene TRBJ1-2, with TRBD1 matching 8 bases. The V and J ends lost 2 bases and 6 bases, in that order; junction bases with no gene match: 2. This CDR3 is 13 amino acids long. Germline V gene lookup returns CDR1 MDHEN and CDR2 SYDVKM. In DNA, the CDR3 is TGTGCCAGCAGTTTAGACAGGGGCGATGGCTACACCTTC. It is translated as CASSLDRGDGYTF.

This clone was found a few times. The gene calls are TRBV4-3 and TRBJ1-5, with TRBD1 identical over 7 bases. Losses at the gene ends were 4 bases for V and 3 bases for J; bases not matched to a gene: 15. The CDR3 has 18 residues. Germline V gives CDR1 LGHNA, CDR2 YSLEER. The CDR3 DNA sequence: TGCGCCAGCAGCCGAAACCCCCCTGGGGACAGAAACAATCAGCCCCAGCATTTT. This gives the protein CASSRNPPGDRNNQPQHF.

The rearrangement uses TRBV18 and TRBJ2-1; 12 bases align to TRBD2. The CDR3 contains 14 residues. Germline V gives CDR1 KGHSH, CDR2 LQKENI. After removal of 6 bases from V and 9 bases from J, the junction contained 6 bases not matched to a gene. CDR3 loop: CASSPGLAGSEQFF. The CDR3 nucleotides read TGTGCCAGCTCTCCGGGACTAGCGGGTTCTGAGCAGTTCTTC. Drawing the rest from reference TRBV18 and TRBJ2-1, the complete variable domain is NAGVMQNPRHLVRRRGQEARLRCSPMKGHSHVYWYRQLPEEGLKFMVYLQKENIIDESGMPKERFSAEFPKEGPSILRIQQVVRGDSAAYFCASSPGLAGSEQFFGPGTRLTVL.

The V and J genes are TRBV28 and TRBJ1-2; D uncertain. The germline gives CDR1 MDHEN, CDR2 SYDVKM. This CDR3 has 13 residues. V gave up 2 bases and J gave up 4 bases, with 8 bases separating them. The DNA of the CDR3 is TGTGCCAGCAGTTTACGGGGATCCTATGGCTACACCTTC. Its translation is CASSLRGSYGYTF.

This clone was seen only a few times. V usage is TRBV6-5 and J usage is TRBJ2-2; no definite D call. Between the trimmed V and J ends, which lost 5 bases and 8 bases, there was a span of 9 bases. Germline CDR1 reads MNHEY; CDR2 reads SVGAGI. The CDR3 length is 12 residues. Written as DNA, the CDR3 is TGTGCCAGCAGTCCGTCGCGAGGGGAGCTGTTTTTT. It codes for CASSPSRGELFF.

A single count supports this clone. The V call is TRBV4-2, the J call TRBJ1-1; unclear D gene. The V end was cut by 0 bases, the J end by 3 bases, with 8 bases between. The CDR3 totals 14 residues. CDR1 is LGHNA and CDR2 is YNFKEQ in the germline V gene. The DNA for the CDR3 is TGTGCCAGCAGCCAAGAGCTGGACTACACTGAAGCTTTCTTT. This sequence encodes CASSQELDYTEAFF.

In the case of this clone: A read error may account for a junction end that differs from germline. The V and J genes are TRBV18 and TRBJ2-7; perhaps D is TRBD1 or TRBD2 (7 bases each). Germline values: CDR1 KGHSH, CDR2 LQKENI. CDR3 length: 11 residues. CDR3 loop: CASSPQGGPLF. The CDR3 nucleotides are TGTGCCAGCTCACCCCAGGGGGGGCCCCTCTTC.

This clone was observed once. The chain has TRBV9 and TRBJ1-1, with a tentative D call TRBD1 (6 bases). V dropped 4 bases and J dropped 0 bases, with 10 bases sitting between them. The germline V gene has CDR1 SGDLS and CDR2 YYNGEE. The CDR3 is 14 amino acids. The CDR3 is CASSPGQLNTEAFF. CDR3 in DNA: TGTGCCAGCAGCCCTGGACAGTTGAACACTGAAGCTTTCTTT.

This rearrangement joins TRBV30 to TRBJ1-2; maybe TRBD1 (5 bases). The germline CDR1 and CDR2 sequences are GTSNPN and SVGIG (reference sequence). The CDR3 has 13 amino acids. Trimming shortened V by 3 bases and J by 1 base, and 9 bases separated the two germline ends. The CDR3 protein is CAWRGPNNYGYTF. The DNA for the CDR3 is TGTGCCTGGAGGGGACCAAATAACTATGGCTACACCTTC.

The chain combines TRBV5-1 with TRBJ2-7; D gene unclear. Germline CDR1 SGHRS, CDR2 YFSETQ. The CDR3 length is 14 residues. V dropped 1 base and J dropped 6 bases, with 14 bases sitting between them. The DNA for the CDR3 is TGCGCCAGCAGCTTGACCATCCTAGAAGGCGAGCAGTACTTC. Translated, it gives CASSLTILEGEQYF.